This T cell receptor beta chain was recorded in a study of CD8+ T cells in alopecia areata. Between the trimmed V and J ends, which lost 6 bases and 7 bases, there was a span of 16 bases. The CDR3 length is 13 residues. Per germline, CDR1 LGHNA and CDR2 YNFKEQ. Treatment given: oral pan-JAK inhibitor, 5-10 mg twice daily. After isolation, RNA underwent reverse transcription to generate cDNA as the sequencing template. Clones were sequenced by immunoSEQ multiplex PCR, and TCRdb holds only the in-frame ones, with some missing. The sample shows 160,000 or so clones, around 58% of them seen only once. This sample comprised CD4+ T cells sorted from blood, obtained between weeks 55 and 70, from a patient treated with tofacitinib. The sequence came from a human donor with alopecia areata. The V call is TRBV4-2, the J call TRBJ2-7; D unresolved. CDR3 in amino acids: CASSPSTSLEQYF. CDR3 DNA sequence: TGTGCCAGCAGTCCTTCAACTTCACTAGAGCAGTACTTC.